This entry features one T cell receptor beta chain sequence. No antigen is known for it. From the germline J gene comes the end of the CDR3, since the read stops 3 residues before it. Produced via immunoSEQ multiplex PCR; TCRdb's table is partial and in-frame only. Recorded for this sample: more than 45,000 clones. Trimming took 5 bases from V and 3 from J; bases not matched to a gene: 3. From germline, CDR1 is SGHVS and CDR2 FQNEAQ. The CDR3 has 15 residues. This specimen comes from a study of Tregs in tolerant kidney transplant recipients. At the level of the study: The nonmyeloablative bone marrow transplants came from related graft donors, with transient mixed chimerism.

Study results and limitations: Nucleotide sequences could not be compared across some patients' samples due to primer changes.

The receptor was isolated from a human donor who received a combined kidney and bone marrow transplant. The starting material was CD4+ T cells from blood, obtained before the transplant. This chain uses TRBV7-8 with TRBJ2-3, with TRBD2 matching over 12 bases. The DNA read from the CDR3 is TGTGCCAGCAGCCCCACTAGCGGGAGGACAGATACG. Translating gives CASSPTSGRTDT. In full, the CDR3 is CASSPTSGRTDTQYF. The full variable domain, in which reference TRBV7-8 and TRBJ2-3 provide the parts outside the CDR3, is GAGVSQSPRYKVAKRGQDVALRCDPISGHVSLFWYQQALGQGPEFLTYFQNEAQLDKSGLPSDRFFAERPEGSVSTLKIQRTQQEDSAVYLCASSPTSGRTDTQYFGPGTRLTVL.